This T cell receptor (beta chain) was profiled in a study of blood T cell repertoires in COVID-19. In the original analysis: Nucleated cell counts were estimated from reference gene primer amplification. Repertoires were generated with immunoSEQ multiplex PCR, while TCRdb's copy carries only in-frame clones and drops some. V, J and clone size are those of that table, while D and trimming were read from the DNA. The repertoire includes more than 200,000 clones, approximately 80% of them detected once, and 4.2% sits in the top ten. From germline, CDR1 is SGHRS and CDR2 YFSETQ. The length of the CDR3 is 15 residues. Unmatched junction bases numbered 3, after V lost 3 bases and J lost 3 bases.

The clonotype comes from a man in his sixties with acute or convalescent COVID-19. The sample comprised peripheral blood. V usage is TRBV5-1 and J usage is TRBJ1-6, with 7 bases lining up with TRBD1. CDR3 DNA sequence: TGCGCCAGCAGCTCCGGGGACAGCTATAATTCACCCCTCCACTTT. Amino acid sequence: CASSSGDSYNSPLHF.